This TCR beta chain was sequenced for a study of regulatory T cells in long-lasting Graves disease. Time point specified: newly diagnosed GD, antithyroid drugs for less than 3 months. Extracted RNA from PBMCs served as the source of the TCR library. Construction of the TCR beta libraries employed iRepertoire HTBI primers in conjunction with Arm-PCR of CDR3 regions. TCRdb independently ran MiXCR on the multiplex PCR reads; one entry per CDR3 protein. The sample consists of 450,000 to 500,000 distinct CDR3 sequences, roughly 15% of them appearing once. Germline V CDR1 and CDR2: SGDLS, YYNGEE. V lost 3 bases to trimming and J lost 2 bases, with 8 bases between them. The CDR3 runs to 13 residues. This clonotype has just a few counts. The sample was also linked to a second study, of T cells in Graves' hyperthyroidism and ophthalmopathy. That publication notes: Criteria for exclusion of patients were uncontrolled infection, other autoimmune disease, pregnancy or lactation.

The sequencing here drew on peripheral blood mononuclear cells (PBMCs), taken at new diagnosis, from a patient treated with antithyroid drugs. The sequence derives from a man aged 40-55 years with Graves disease. The rearrangement uses TRBV9 and TRBJ2-5; D remains ambiguous. This chain's CDR3 is CASSEGSQETQYF. The CDR3 DNA reads TGTGCCAGCAGCGAGGGATCTCAAGAGACCCAGTACTTC. The whole variable domain, filled in from reference TRBV9 and TRBJ2-5, reads DSGVTQTPKHLITATGQRVTLRCSPRSGDLSVYWYQQSLDQGLQFLIQYYNGEERAKGNILERFSAQQFPDLHSELNLSSLELGDSALYFCASSEGSQETQYFGPGTRLLVL.